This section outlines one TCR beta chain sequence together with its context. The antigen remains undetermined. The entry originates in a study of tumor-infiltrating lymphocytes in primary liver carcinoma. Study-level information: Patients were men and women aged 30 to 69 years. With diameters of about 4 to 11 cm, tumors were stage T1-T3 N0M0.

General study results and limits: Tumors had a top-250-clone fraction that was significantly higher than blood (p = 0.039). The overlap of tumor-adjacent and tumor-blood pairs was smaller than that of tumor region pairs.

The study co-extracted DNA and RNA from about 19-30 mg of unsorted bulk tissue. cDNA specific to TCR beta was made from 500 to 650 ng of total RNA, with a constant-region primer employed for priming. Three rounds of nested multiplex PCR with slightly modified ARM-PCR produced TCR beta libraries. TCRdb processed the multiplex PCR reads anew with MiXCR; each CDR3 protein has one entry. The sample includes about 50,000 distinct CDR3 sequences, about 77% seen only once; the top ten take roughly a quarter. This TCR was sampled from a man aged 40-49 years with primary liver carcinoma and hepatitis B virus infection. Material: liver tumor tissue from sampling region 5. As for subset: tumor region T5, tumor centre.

The CDR3 nucleotides read TGTGCCAGCAGACTACCGGGACAGTTCACAGATACGCAGTATTTT. Translation: CASRLPGQFTDTQYF. The V and J genes are TRBV11-2 and TRBJ2-3; 7 bases map to TRBD1. Per germline, CDR1 SGHAT and CDR2 FQNNGV. J lost 2 bases, V lost 6 bases, and 8 bases had no gene match. CDR3 size: 15 residues.